The 32 T cell receptor beta chains below come from one sample, sequenced in a study of cytomegalovirus exposure and HLA in healthy donors. The assay was immunoSEQ multiplex PCR, and TCRdb's table has in-frame clones only and misses some. The table has fewer than 300,000 clones, 88% seen once. The sequencing sample was made of PBMCs. These receptors were obtained from a woman between 18 and 29 years old in good health and CMV-seronegative.

The chain joins TRBV6-5 to TRBJ2-3; D may be TRBD2 (6 bases). The V gene's germline CDR1 is MNHEY and CDR2 SVGAGI. V lost 0 bases and J 6 bases, leaving 13 bases between the germline ends. The CDR3 has 15 amino acids. The CDR3 protein is CASSYSVGGLDTQYF. Written as DNA, the CDR3 is TGTGCCAGCAGTTACTCGGTGGGAGGTTTGGATACGCAGTATTTT.

J is TRBJ2-7 and V is TRBV28; 7 bases fit TRBD1. Germline V CDR1 and CDR2: MDHEN, SYDVKM. J gave up 5 bases and V 6 bases, and 10 bases lay outside the gene matches. The CDR3 is 14 amino acids. This chain's CDR3 is CASSRDRTWDEQYF. In DNA form, the CDR3 reads TGTGCCAGCAGCAGGGACAGAACCTGGGACGAGCAGTACTTC.

The gene calls are TRBV27 and TRBJ1-4; D ambiguous. Germline V lookup: CDR1 MNHEY, CDR2 SMNVEV (reference sequence). The CDR3 consists of 13 residues. V was trimmed by 5 bases and J by 4 bases, leaving 8 bases between them. The CDR3 sequence: CASSPQHNEKLFF. The CDR3 DNA is TGTGCCAGCAGTCCCCAACATAATGAAAAACTGTTTTTT.

This chain uses TRBV7-6 with TRBJ1-5, with 9 bases identical to TRBD1. With 4 bases clipped from V and 7 bases from J, the junction kept 8 bases outside the gene matches. Germline V gene data show CDR1 as SGHVS and CDR2 as FNYEAQ. The CDR3 contains 15 residues. The CDR3, as DNA: TGTGCCAGCAGCTCCCTATCGGGGACAGGGCAGCCCCAGCATTTT. Encoded protein: CASSSLSGTGQPQHF.

The rearrangement links TRBV5-1 to TRBJ2-5; D gene uncertain. The CDR3 has 14 amino acids. Trimming shortened V by 5 bases and J by 0 bases, and 11 bases separated the two germline ends. In germline, CDR1 is SGHRS, CDR2 YFSETQ. CDR3 region: CASRPTQYQETQYF. The DNA for the CDR3 is TGCGCCAGCAGGCCAACACAGTACCAAGAGACCCAGTACTTC.

This clone was counted a single time. The V gene is TRBV18, the J gene TRBJ2-7; possible D gene TRBD1, 8 bases. This CDR3 has 20 amino acids. In germline, CDR1 is KGHSH, CDR2 LQKENI. The V end lost 3 bases, the J end lost 7 bases, and 34 bases lay between the germline ends. The CDR3 spells CASSPTLVGREGQVVLEQYF. The DNA of the CDR3 is TGTGCCAGCTCACCGACTTTGGTTGGAAGGGAGGGACAGGTGGTCTTAGAGCAGTACTTC. Together with reference TRBV18 and TRBJ2-7, the CDR3 gives the full variable domain: NAGVMQNPRHLVRRRGQEARLRCSPMKGHSHVYWYRQLPEEGLKFMVYLQKENIIDESGMPKERFSAEFPKEGPSILRIQQVVRGDSAAYFCASSPTLVGREGQVVLEQYFGPGTRLTVT.

The chain is built from TRBV6-5 and TRBJ2-7; 8 bases are a match to TRBD2. This CDR3 is built from 14 residues. Unmatched junction bases numbered 4, after V lost 3 bases and J lost 3 bases. From germline, CDR1 is MNHEY and CDR2 SVGAGI. CDR3 in amino acids: CASSYTGGDYEQYF. The CDR3 bases are TGTGCCAGCAGTTATACGGGGGGGGACTACGAGCAGTACTTC.

V and J are TRBV9 and TRBJ2-5, with 8 bases fitting TRBD1. The CDR3 runs to 13 residues. The germline gives CDR1 SGDLS, CDR2 YYNGEE. V trimming: 4 bases; J trimming: 3 bases; junction bases outside the gene matches: 2. The CDR3 protein is CASSPDREETQYF. The DNA of the CDR3 is TGTGCCAGCAGCCCGGACAGGGAAGAGACCCAGTACTTC. The full variable domain, completed using reference TRBV9 and TRBJ2-5, is DSGVTQTPKHLITATGQRVTLRCSPRSGDLSVYWYQQSLDQGLQFLIQYYNGEERAKGNILERFSAQQFPDLHSELNLSSLELGDSALYFCASSPDREETQYFGPGTRLLVL.

This rearrangement joins TRBV28 to TRBJ1-1, with D possibly being TRBD1 (6 bases). The CDR3 loop spans 12 amino acids. V lost 1 base and J lost 8, with 8 bases in between. Germline assignment: CDR1 MDHEN and CDR2 SYDVKM. The CDR3 loop reads CASSLSDREAFF. Written as DNA, the CDR3 is TGTGCCAGCAGTTTATCTGACAGGGAAGCTTTCTTT.

This clone has just a few counts. This chain links TRBV28 with TRBJ2-7; possible D gene TRBD2, 6 bases. Germline V gene data show CDR1 as MDHEN and CDR2 as SYDVKM. The V and J ends lost 5 bases and 6 bases respectively, with 11 bases between them. The CDR3 loop spans 12 amino acids. The CDR3 DNA sequence: TGTGCCAGCAGTCCCTTGGGGGGCGAGCAGTACTTC. This encodes CASSPLGGEQYF. Full variable domain (outside the CDR3, taken from reference TRBV28 and TRBJ2-7): DVKVTQSSRYLVKRTGEKVFLECVQDMDHENMFWYRQDPGLGLRLIYFSYDVKMKEKGDIPEGYSVSREKKERFSLILESASTNQTSMYLCASSPLGGEQYFGPGTRLTVT.

The chain combines TRBV29-1 with TRBJ1-2, with D possibly being TRBD1 (6 bases). The length of the CDR3 is 12 residues. V was pared by 3 bases and J by 4 bases, with 9 bases between. Per the germline V gene, CDR1 is SQVTM and CDR2 is ANQGSEA. CDR3 sequence (DNA): TGCAGCGTTGAGAGGACAGCCTATGGCTACACCTTC. Protein sequence: CSVERTAYGYTF.

The J gene is TRBJ2-7, the V gene TRBV18, with D possibly being TRBD2 (6 bases). CDR3 length: 16 amino acids. Germline CDR1 KGHSH, CDR2 LQKENI. Deletions cut 3 bases from V and 2 bases from J, with 17 bases between. The CDR3 nucleotides are TGTGCCAGCTCACCGGGATGGGGACTGGCCCCCTACGAGCAGTACTTC. Translating it yields CASSPGWGLAPYEQYF.

In this sample, this clone turned up a few times. CDR3 amino acids: CASSLEGLRTGELFF. The CDR3 bases are TGTGCCAGCAGCTTAGAGGGACTAAGAACCGGGGAGCTGTTTTTT. V and J are TRBV11-2 and TRBJ2-2; 7 bases map to TRBD2. The CDR3 consists of 15 residues. Germline assignment: CDR1 SGHAT and CDR2 FQNNGV. The V and J ends lost 0 bases and 5 bases, in that order; junction bases with no gene match: 3.

The chain is built from TRBV25-1 and TRBJ2-2, with 7 positions matching TRBD2. CDR3 length equals 15 residues. Trimming at V came to 3 bases and at J to 6 bases, leaving 7 bases not matched to a gene. The germline V gene encodes CDR1 MGHDK and CDR2 SYGVNS. CDR3 protein: CASSDGLGASGELFF. Written as DNA, the CDR3 is TGTGCCAGCAGTGACGGACTAGGGGCCTCCGGGGAGCTGTTTTTT.

V and J are TRBV4-3 and TRBJ2-6; 13 bases fit TRBD2. The CDR3 length is 21 residues. V trimming: 4 bases; J trimming: 4 bases; junction bases outside the gene matches: 16. Germline loops: CDR1 LGHNA, CDR2 YSLEER. The CDR3 bases are TGCGCCAGCAGCCGAGGCCCCAGGGGACTAGCGGGAACCCCAGGGGCCAACGTCCTGACTTTC. This codes for CASSRGPRGLAGTPGANVLTF.

This chain joins TRBV28 and TRBJ1-4; D is possibly TRBD1 (5 bases). CDR1 and CDR2 (germline): MDHEN, SYDVKM. V lost 2 bases and J lost 7, with 14 bases in between. The CDR3 is made up of 15 amino acids. The CDR3 sequence is CASSLMAGLGEKLFF. The DNA for the CDR3 is TGTGCCAGCAGTTTAATGGCAGGGTTGGGTGAAAAACTGTTTTTT.

The genes are TRBV7-6 and TRBJ1-4, with 9 bases matching TRBD1. J was trimmed by 5 bases and V by 5 bases; bases with no gene match: 3. CDR3 length: 14 amino acids. Germline V gene sequence: CDR1 SGHVS, CDR2 FNYEAQ. CDR3 DNA sequence: TGTGCCAGCAGCCTTGGGACAGGGAATGAAAAACTGTTTTTT. Translation gives CASSLGTGNEKLFF.

The genes are TRBV28 and TRBJ2-1, with 8 bases that match TRBD2. Germline CDR1 reads MDHEN; CDR2 reads SYDVKM. CDR3 length: 13 residues. V shed 6 bases and J 16 bases; nucleotides not matched to a gene: 14. CDR3 amino acids: CASSTDSGTRNFF. As DNA, the CDR3 is TGTGCCAGCAGCACAGATTCCGGGACTAGGAATTTCTTC.

The gene calls are TRBV6-1 and TRBJ1-5; TRBD1 matches 9 bases. CDR3 size: 15 residues. V was pared by 4 bases and J by 7 bases, with 8 bases of the junction left unmatched. Per germline, CDR1 MNHNS and CDR2 SASEGT. The CDR3 loop is CASSGDRERLQPQHF. As DNA, the CDR3 is TGTGCCAGCAGTGGGGACAGGGAAAGGTTGCAGCCCCAGCATTTT.

This clone was detected only a few times. The chain joins TRBV28 to TRBJ1-6; 7 bases align to TRBD1. CDR1 is MDHEN and CDR2 is SYDVKM in the germline V gene. This CDR3 contains 17 residues. V was clipped by 2 bases and J by 4 bases; unmatched bases: 8. For the CDR3, the DNA is TGTGCCAGCAGTTTAATCGGATCGGGACAGTATAATTCACCCCTCCACTTT. Residues: CASSLIGSGQYNSPLHF.

The rearrangement joins TRBV7-2 to TRBJ2-5, with 14 positions matching TRBD2. The CDR3 consists of 18 residues. Unmatched junction bases numbered 11, after V lost 3 bases and J lost 5 bases. The V gene's germline CDR1 is SGHTA and CDR2 FQGNSA. CDR3 DNA sequence: TGTGCCAGCAGCTTCTCAGGGACTAGCGGGAGTTGGGGGGAGACCCAGTACTTC. It is translated as CASSFSGTSGSWGETQYF.

Concerning this clone: Other DNA sequences in the sample encode the same CDR3. This chain joins TRBV4-1 and TRBJ2-7; D is possibly TRBD2 (5 bases). Trimming took off 1 base at V and 3 bases at J, with 10 bases between the two ends. The CDR3 length is 14 residues. Germline lookup yields CDR1 MGHRA and CDR2 YSYEKL. The CDR3 DNA sequence: TGCGCCAGCAGCCAAGGGCTAGCCGACTACGAGCAGTACTTC. Translation gives CASSQGLADYEQYF.

The chain couples TRBV4-1 to TRBJ2-1; tentatively, D is TRBD2 (6 bases). The CDR3 runs to 14 residues. In germline, CDR1 is MGHRA, CDR2 YSYEKL. V was pared by 5 bases and J by 7 bases, with 15 bases between. CDR3 residues: CASSWLAETNEQFF. The CDR3 bases are TGCGCCAGCAGCTGGTTAGCGGAGACAAATGAGCAGTTCTTC.

The rearrangement uses TRBV10-3 and TRBJ2-4, with D perhaps matching TRBD1 (5 bases). This CDR3 has 15 residues. Germline V CDR1 and CDR2: ENHRY, SYGVKD. The V gene lost 2 bases and the J gene lost 0 bases, with 8 bases spanning the gap. CDR3 sequence (DNA): TGTGCCATCAGTGAGCTGGGGCGAGCCAAAAACATTCAGTACTTC. Its protein product is CAISELGRAKNIQYF.

The chain couples TRBV27 to TRBJ2-5; 9 bases are shared with TRBD2. Germline V CDR1 and CDR2: MNHEY, SMNVEV (reference sequence). The junction had 11 bases not matched to a gene; V was cut back by 1 base and J by 5 bases. CDR3 length: 17 residues. The DNA for the CDR3 is TGTGCCAGCAGTTTATTTGGTGTTAGCGGGAGTGGGGAGACCCAGTACTTC. Amino acid sequence: CASSLFGVSGSGETQYF.

The gene calls are TRBV19 and TRBJ2-1; TRBD2 agrees at 12 bases. The V segment lost 2 bases and the J segment 9 bases; nucleotides outside the gene matches: 5. There are 15 residues in the CDR3. CDR1 and CDR2 from the germline V gene are LNHDA and SQIVND (reference sequence). CDR3 in DNA: TGTGCCAGTAGTATACTAGCGGGAGGGCCCGTTGAGCAGTTCTTC. Translating it yields CASSILAGGPVEQFF.

The chain couples TRBV5-1 to TRBJ1-5, with D tentatively TRBD1 (5 bases). The CDR3 consists of 16 residues. The germline gives CDR1 SGHRS, CDR2 YFSETQ. Trimming took 4 bases from V and 4 from J, leaving 18 bases between them. The CDR3: CASSPRGIHYNQPQHF. DNA of the CDR3: TGCGCCAGCAGCCCGCGGGGCATCCACTATAATCAGCCCCAGCATTTT.

V usage is TRBV15 and J usage is TRBJ2-1; 8 bases match TRBD1. Germline-derived CDR1 and CDR2 are LNHNV and YYDKDF (reference sequence). The J segment lost 8 bases and the V segment lost 0 bases, leaving 18 bases of the junction unmatched. CDR3 length equals 19 residues. The CDR3 sequence is CATSREKDTGTGGFYEQFF. The CDR3 nucleotides read TGTGCCACCAGCAGAGAAAAAGATACAGGGACAGGCGGTTTCTATGAGCAGTTCTTC.

This chain joins TRBV9 and TRBJ1-6, with TRBD1 matching over 7 bases. The CDR3 consists of 17 residues. The ends lost 0 bases at V and 5 bases at J; junction bases unmatched: 8. The V gene's germline CDR1 is SGDLS and CDR2 YYNGEE. Written as DNA, the CDR3 is TGTGCCAGCAGCGTAGCTTCGGGACAGCCTAATAATTCACCCCTCCACTTT. Translation gives CASSVASGQPNNSPLHF.

The chain couples TRBV28 to TRBJ1-5; tentatively, D is TRBD1 (5 bases). Germline loops: CDR1 MDHEN, CDR2 SYDVKM. The CDR3 loop spans 13 amino acids. V was clipped by 6 bases and J by 4 bases, with 10 bases between them. The CDR3 DNA sequence: TGTGCCAGCAGACCCCGACAGAATCAGCCCCAGCATTTT. Translation: CASRPRQNQPQHF. Supplemented by reference TRBV28 and TRBJ1-5, the full variable domain reads DVKVTQSSRYLVKRTGEKVFLECVQDMDHENMFWYRQDPGLGLRLIYFSYDVKMKEKGDIPEGYSVSREKKERFSLILESASTNQTSMYLCASRPRQNQPQHFGDGTRLSIL.

The V gene is TRBV7-9, the J gene TRBJ2-6; weak D call: TRBD1 (6 bases). The V and J ends lost 0 bases and 0 bases respectively, with 15 bases between them. The CDR3 is made up of 19 amino acids. The germline gives CDR1 SEHNR, CDR2 FQNEAQ (reference sequence). Here the CDR3 DNA reads TGTGCCAGCAGCTTAGCTTTAGCAGGGGAGAGCTCTGGGGCCAACGTCCTGACTTTC. It is translated as CASSLALAGESSGANVLTF.

CDR3 nucleotide sequence: TGTGCCTGGAGTATACCAGGGGGAAGTGAAAAACTGTTTTTT. Residues: CAWSIPGGSEKLFF. The chain recombines TRBV30 with TRBJ1-4; 7 nucleotides line up with TRBD1. The CDR3 is 14 amino acids. The V gene end was trimmed by 2 bases and the J gene end by 7 bases; junction bases not matched to a gene: 7. Looked up from germline, CDR1 is GTSNPN and CDR2 is SVGIG (reference sequence).